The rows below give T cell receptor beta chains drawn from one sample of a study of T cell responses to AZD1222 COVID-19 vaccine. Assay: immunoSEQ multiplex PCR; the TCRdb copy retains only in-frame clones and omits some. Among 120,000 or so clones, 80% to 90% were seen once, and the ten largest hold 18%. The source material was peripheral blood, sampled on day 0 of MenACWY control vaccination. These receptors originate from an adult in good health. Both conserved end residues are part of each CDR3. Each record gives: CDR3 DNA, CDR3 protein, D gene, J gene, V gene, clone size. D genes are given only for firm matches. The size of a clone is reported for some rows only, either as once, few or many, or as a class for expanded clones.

TGCGCCAGCAGCCAAGACGCAGGGGGCTACGAGCAGTACTTC | CASSQDAGGYEQYF | TRBD1 | TRBJ2-7 | TRBV4-1 | -
TGTGCCAGCAGCTTGGCCCGGACCCCCCTTGGCCGGTTCTTC | CASSLARTPLGRFF | - | TRBJ2-1 | TRBV5-4 | -
TGTGCCAGCAGCGTAGGAAGGCAGCCCCAGCATTTT | CASSVGRQPQHF | - | TRBJ1-5 | TRBV5-6 | -
TGTGCCAGCTCACCAGCAGGAGAGCTCCTACGAGCGTACTTC | CASSPAGELLRAYF | - | TRBJ2-7 | TRBV18 | once
TGTGCCTGGAGTGTAGGGGGATGGGAGCAGTTCTTC | CAWSVGGWEQFF | - | TRBJ2-1 | TRBV30 | -
TGTGCCTCAGCCGGGACAGCGAACACCGGGGAGCTGTTTTTT | CASAGTANTGELFF | TRBD1 | TRBJ2-2 | TRBV19 | -
TGCGCCAGCAGCTTTGACAGCCCCTACGAGCAGTACTTC | CASSFDSPYEQYF | - | TRBJ2-7 | TRBV5-1 | -
TGTGCCAGCAGTTTACGAGAGGGAGAGACCCAGTACTTC | CASSLREGETQYF | - | TRBJ2-5 | TRBV12-3/TRBV12-4 | -
TGTGCCAGCAGCTTGGGGGACAGGGCTCGTATCACCGGGGAGCTGTTTTTT | CASSLGDRARITGELFF | TRBD1 | TRBJ2-2 | TRBV7-9 | -
TGTGCCTGGAGTGCCGGGGGGGGGAGGATCGGGTTCTACACCTTC | CAWSAGGGRIGFYTF | - | TRBJ1-2 | TRBV30 | -
TGTGCCAGCATAGGAGGCTTAAGCTCCTACGAGCAGTACTTC | CASIGGLSSYEQYF | - | TRBJ2-7 | TRBV28 | -
TGCGCCAGCAGCTTGGTGGCAGGTCAGAGAAATAACTATGGCTACACCTTC | CASSLVAGQRNNYGYTF | - | TRBJ1-2 | TRBV5-1 | -
TGTGCCAGCAGTCCAATCGGACTAGCGGGAATCGGGGAGCTGTTTTTT | CASSPIGLAGIGELFF | TRBD2 | TRBJ2-2 | TRBV7-6 | -
TGTGCCAGCAGCTTTCGGGGCGGACAAGAGACCCAGTACTTC | CASSFRGGQETQYF | - | TRBJ2-5 | TRBV5-4 | -
TGTGCCAGCAGCCTGAAGCGCGGGAGCTACAATGAGCAGTTCTTC | CASSLKRGSYNEQFF | TRBD2 | TRBJ2-1 | TRBV3-1/TRBV3-2 | -
TGTGCCAGCAGCCCGATGGGTGTCGGAGGTGAAAAACTGTTTTTT | CASSPMGVGGEKLFF | - | TRBJ1-4 | TRBV3-1/TRBV3-2 | few
TGTGCCAGCAGCATGGGACTCCTCAATGAGCAGTTCTTC | CASSMGLLNEQFF | - | TRBJ2-1 | TRBV7-2 | -
TGTGCCAGTAGTGTTCGGGGGCTAAACTATGGCTACACCTTC | CASSVRGLNYGYTF | - | TRBJ1-2 | TRBV19 | -
TGTGCCAGCAGGGGACAGAGCTCCTACGAGCAGTACTTC | CASRGQSSYEQYF | TRBD1 | TRBJ2-7 | TRBV5-4 | -
TGTGCCAGCAGCTTACGATATAGGGACTACGAGCAGTACTTC | CASSLRYRDYEQYF | - | TRBJ2-7 | TRBV11-2 | -
TGTGCCACCACCCGGACCGGGACAGTTAACACTGAAGCTTTCTTT | CATTRTGTVNTEAFF | TRBD1 | TRBJ1-1 | TRBV19 | -
TGTGGTCCAGGCCCAGTTGGGAACTATGGCTACACCTTC | CGPGPVGNYGYTF | - | TRBJ1-2 | TRBV28 | -
TGTGCCAGCTCACCTAACAGGGGGACTAATGAAAAACTGTTTTTT | CASSPNRGTNEKLFF | TRBD1 | TRBJ1-4 | TRBV18 | -
TGTGCCAGCAGCTTGGAATTTCGCACAGGGGAGAACTATGGCTACACCTTC | CASSLEFRTGENYGYTF | TRBD1 | TRBJ1-2 | TRBV5-4 | -
TGTGCTAGTGGCTCAGCCCGGGGGCTGAGCAATCAGCCCCAGCATTTT | CASGSARGLSNQPQHF | - | TRBJ1-5 | TRBV12-5 | -
TGCGCCAGCAGCCAAGATCCGCGGGGGCGCGGGAACACTGAAGCTTTCTTT | CASSQDPRGRGNTEAFF | - | TRBJ1-1 | TRBV4-1 | -
TGTGCCAGCAGCTCCGGGACAGGCTACGAGCAGTACTTC | CASSSGTGYEQYF | TRBD1 | TRBJ2-7 | TRBV9 | -
TGTGCCAGCAGCTCTCCAGGGGCTGGGGCCAACGTCCTGACTTTC | CASSSPGAGANVLTF | - | TRBJ2-6 | TRBV9 | -
TGCAGCGTCTATGGGACAGCCCAAGAGACCCAGTACTTC | CSVYGTAQETQYF | TRBD1 | TRBJ2-5 | TRBV29-1 | once
TGCGCCAGCAGAGCGGGGGCGAACACCGGGGAGCTGTTTTTT | CASRAGANTGELFF | TRBD2 | TRBJ2-2 | TRBV5-1 | -
TGTGCCGGGAGGGAGCGAACAGATACGCAGTATTTT | CAGRERTDTQYF | TRBD2 | TRBJ2-3 | TRBV27 | once
TGTGCCAGTAGTATATCGCGCAGGGGTTGGAATCAGCCCCAGCATTTT | CASSISRRGWNQPQHF | - | TRBJ1-5 | TRBV19 | once
TGCAGTGCTAGTTGGGACAGGGGGCAAGAGACCCAGTACTTC | CSASWDRGQETQYF | TRBD1 | TRBJ2-5 | TRBV20-1 | -
TGCGCCAGCAGGGAGACTACGGGTGGGGGCTACACCTTC | CASRETTGGGYTF | - | TRBJ1-2 | TRBV5-1 | few
TGTGCCAGCAGTTTAGACAGGGGATTTGGCTACACCTTC | CASSLDRGFGYTF | TRBD1 | TRBJ1-2 | TRBV12-3/TRBV12-4 | -
TGTGCCAGCAGCCAATCGAGGCGGTCTATCTTGGGCTACACCTTC | CASSQSRRSILGYTF | - | TRBJ1-2 | TRBV3-1/TRBV3-2 | -
TGTGCCAGCTCACGGGACAGCGGCTACGAGCAGTACTTC | CASSRDSGYEQYF | TRBD1 | TRBJ2-7 | TRBV18 | -
TGTGCCAGCCCACGGGGAAATGAAAAACTGTTTTTT | CASPRGNEKLFF | - | TRBJ1-4 | TRBV21-1 | -
TGTGCCAGCAGTCGCCGGGTGTCGGTCACTGAAGCTTTCTTT | CASSRRVSVTEAFF | - | TRBJ1-1 | TRBV28 | -
TGTGCCAGCAGCTCCGGGACAACTTCACCCCTCCACTTT | CASSSGTTSPLHF | - | TRBJ1-6 | TRBV11-2 | once
TGTGCCAGCAGACCAGACTGGTTGAGCTCCTACGAGCAGTACTTC | CASRPDWLSSYEQYF | - | TRBJ2-7 | TRBV27 | -
TGTGCCAGCAGCCAGGGACAGGGACTCTCACCCCTCCACTTT | CASSQGQGLSPLHF | TRBD1 | TRBJ1-6 | TRBV6-5 | -
TGTGCCAGCAGTTTTTTTCAGGGGGCGGCCGGGGAGCTGTTTTTT | CASSFFQGAAGELFF | TRBD1 | TRBJ2-2 | TRBV28 | -
TGCGCCAGCAGCTTGGTTGCAGGGCAATACGAGCAGTACTTC | CASSLVAGQYEQYF | - | TRBJ2-7 | TRBV5-1 | -
TGTGCCAGCAGCGTGGGGACAGGTTTATCGCACGAGCAGTACTTC | CASSVGTGLSHEQYF | TRBD1 | TRBJ2-7 | TRBV9 | -
TGTGCCACCCCCAGAACAGATACGCAGTATTTT | CATPRTDTQYF | - | TRBJ2-3 | TRBV24-1 | few
TGTGCCACCTCACCCGGTAGCCCTGATGAAAAACTGTTTTTT | CATSPGSPDEKLFF | - | TRBJ1-4 | TRBV15 | -
TGTGCCTGGAGTGGGACTAGCGGAAGCACAGATACGCAGTATTTT | CAWSGTSGSTDTQYF | TRBD2 | TRBJ2-3 | TRBV30 | -
TGTGCCAGCAGCCAGGGGGATTCACCCCTCCACTTT | CASSQGDSPLHF | TRBD1 | TRBJ1-6 | TRBV9 | -
TGTGCCAGTAGTATAGGGACAGGAGGGAAGAACTATGGCTACACCTTC | CASSIGTGGKNYGYTF | TRBD1 | TRBJ1-2 | TRBV19 | -
TGTGCCAGCAGCCCAGGACCTTACAATGAGCAGTTCTTC | CASSPGPYNEQFF | - | TRBJ2-1 | TRBV7-2 | once
TGCGCCAGCAGCTCCCGGTCCGGGAGTGAGCAGTTCTTC | CASSSRSGSEQFF | - | TRBJ2-1 | TRBV5-1 | -
TGTGCCAGCAGTTTGGGAGTCACTGAAGCTTTCTTT | CASSLGVTEAFF | - | TRBJ1-1 | TRBV28 | -
TGCGCCAGCAGCCACGTCTCCCTAGCGGGCCTATCCTACAATGAGCAGTTCTTC | CASSHVSLAGLSYNEQFF | TRBD2 | TRBJ2-1 | TRBV4-1 | -
TGTGCCAGCAGCCCAGTGACTAGCGTCACCGGGGAGCTGTTTTTT | CASSPVTSVTGELFF | TRBD2 | TRBJ2-2 | TRBV9 | -
TGTGCCAGTGGGGGGGACACGATGAACACCGGGGAGCTGTTTTTT | CASGGDTMNTGELFF | - | TRBJ2-2 | TRBV21-1 | -
TGTGCCAGCAGTCTGGACAGGGCGGGCTATGGCTACACCTTC | CASSLDRAGYGYTF | TRBD1 | TRBJ1-2 | TRBV2 | few
TGTGCCTGGAGTGGGGGTAGCTCCTACAATGAGCAGTTCTTC | CAWSGGSSYNEQFF | - | TRBJ2-1 | TRBV30 | -